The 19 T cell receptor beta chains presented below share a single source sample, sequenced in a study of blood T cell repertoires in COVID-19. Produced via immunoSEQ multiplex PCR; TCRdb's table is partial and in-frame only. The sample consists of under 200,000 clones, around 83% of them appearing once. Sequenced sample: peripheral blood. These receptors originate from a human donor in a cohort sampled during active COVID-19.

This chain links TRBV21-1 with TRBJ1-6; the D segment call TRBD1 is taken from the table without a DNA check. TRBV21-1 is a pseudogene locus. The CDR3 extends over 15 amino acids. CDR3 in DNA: TGTGCCAGCAGCGGGGGACAGGGCCCTTGTTCACCCCTCCACTTT. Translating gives CASSGGQGPCSPLHF.

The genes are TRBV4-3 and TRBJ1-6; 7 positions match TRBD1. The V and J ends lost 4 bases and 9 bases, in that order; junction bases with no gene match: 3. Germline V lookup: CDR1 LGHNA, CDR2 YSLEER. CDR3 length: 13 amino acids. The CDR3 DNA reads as TGCGCCAGCAGCCCGGGACAGAGTTCACCCCTCCACTTT. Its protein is CASSPGQSSPLHF.

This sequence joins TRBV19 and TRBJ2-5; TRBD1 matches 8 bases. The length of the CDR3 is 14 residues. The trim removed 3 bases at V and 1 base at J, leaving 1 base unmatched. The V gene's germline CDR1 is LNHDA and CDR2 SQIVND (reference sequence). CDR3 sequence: CASSIGQGQETQYF. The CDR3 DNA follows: TGTGCCAGTAGTATTGGACAGGGCCAAGAGACCCAGTACTTC.

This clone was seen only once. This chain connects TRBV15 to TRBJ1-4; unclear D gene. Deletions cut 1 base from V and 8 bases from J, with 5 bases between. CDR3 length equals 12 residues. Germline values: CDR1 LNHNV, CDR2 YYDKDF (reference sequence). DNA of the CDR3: TGTGCCACCAGCAGAGGGCAAGAAAAACTGTTTTTT. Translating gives CATSRGQEKLFF.

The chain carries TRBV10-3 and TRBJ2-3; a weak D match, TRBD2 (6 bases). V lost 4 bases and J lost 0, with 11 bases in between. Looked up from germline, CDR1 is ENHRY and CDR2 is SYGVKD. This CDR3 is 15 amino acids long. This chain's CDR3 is CAISARDSSTDTQYF. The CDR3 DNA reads TGTGCCATCAGTGCTAGGGACTCTAGCACAGATACGCAGTATTTT.

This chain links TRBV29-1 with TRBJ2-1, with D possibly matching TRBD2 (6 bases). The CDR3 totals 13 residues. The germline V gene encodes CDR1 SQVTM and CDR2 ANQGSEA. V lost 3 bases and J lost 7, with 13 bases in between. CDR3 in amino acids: CSVDSGVGNEQFF. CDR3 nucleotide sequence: TGCAGCGTTGACTCGGGGGTTGGGAATGAGCAGTTCTTC.

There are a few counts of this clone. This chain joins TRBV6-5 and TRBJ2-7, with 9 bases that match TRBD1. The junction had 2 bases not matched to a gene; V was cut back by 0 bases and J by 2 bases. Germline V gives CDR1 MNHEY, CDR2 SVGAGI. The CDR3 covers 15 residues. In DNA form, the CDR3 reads TGTGCCAGCAGTTACTCGGGGACAGGGCCCTACGAGCAGTACTTC. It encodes CASSYSGTGPYEQYF.

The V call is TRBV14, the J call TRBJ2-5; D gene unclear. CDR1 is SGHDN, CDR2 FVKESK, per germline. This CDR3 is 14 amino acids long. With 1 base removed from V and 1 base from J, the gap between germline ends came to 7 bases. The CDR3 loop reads CASSQVLGQETQYF. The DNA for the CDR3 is TGTGCCAGCAGCCAAGTGCTAGGCCAAGAGACCCAGTACTTC.

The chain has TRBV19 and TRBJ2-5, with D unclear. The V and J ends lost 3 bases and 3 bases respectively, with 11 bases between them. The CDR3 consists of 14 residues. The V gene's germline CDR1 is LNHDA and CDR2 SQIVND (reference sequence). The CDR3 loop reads CASSMSGGKETQYF. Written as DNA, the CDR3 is TGTGCCAGTAGTATGAGTGGCGGCAAAGAGACCCAGTACTTC. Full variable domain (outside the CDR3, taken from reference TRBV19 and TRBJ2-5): DGGITQSPKYLFRKEGQNVTLSCEQNLNHDAMYWYRQDPGQGLRLIYYSQIVNDFQKGDIAEGYSVSREKKESFPLTVTSAQKNPTAFYLCASSMSGGKETQYFGPGTRLLVL.

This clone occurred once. This chain's CDR3 is CASRGQVNTGELFF. The CDR3 DNA reads as TGTGCCAGCAGGGGACAGGTCAACACCGGGGAGCTGTTTTTT. This chain joins TRBV2 and TRBJ2-2, with 8 bases aligning to TRBD1. This CDR3 is built from 14 residues. The junction had 2 bases not matched to a gene; V was cut back by 6 bases and J by 2 bases. Germline-derived CDR1 and CDR2 are SNHLY and FYNNEI.

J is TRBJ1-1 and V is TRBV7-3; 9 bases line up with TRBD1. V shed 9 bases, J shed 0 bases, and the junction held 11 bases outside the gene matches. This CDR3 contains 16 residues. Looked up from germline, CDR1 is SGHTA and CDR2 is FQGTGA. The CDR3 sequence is CARLPPGQGLNTEAFF. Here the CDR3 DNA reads TGTGCCAGATTACCCCCGGGACAGGGATTGAACACTGAAGCTTTCTTT.

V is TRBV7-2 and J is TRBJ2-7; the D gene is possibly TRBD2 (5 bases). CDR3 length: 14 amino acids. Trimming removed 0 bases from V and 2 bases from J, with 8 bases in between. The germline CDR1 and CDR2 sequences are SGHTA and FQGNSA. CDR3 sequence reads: CASSLASEPYEQYF. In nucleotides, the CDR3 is TGTGCCAGCAGCTTAGCTAGCGAACCCTACGAGCAGTACTTC. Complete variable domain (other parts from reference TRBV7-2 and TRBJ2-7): GAGVSQSPSNKVTEKGKDVELRCDPISGHTALYWYRQSLGQGLEFLIYFQGNSAPDKSGLPSDRFSAERTGGSVSTLTIQRTQQEDSAVYLCASSLASEPYEQYFGPGTRLTVT.

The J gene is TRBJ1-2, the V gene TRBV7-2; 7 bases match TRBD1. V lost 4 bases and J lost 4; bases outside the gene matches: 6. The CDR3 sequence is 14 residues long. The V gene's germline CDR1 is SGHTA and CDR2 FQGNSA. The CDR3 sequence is CASSSMTGFYGYTF. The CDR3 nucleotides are TGTGCCAGCAGCTCCATGACAGGGTTCTATGGCTACACCTTC.

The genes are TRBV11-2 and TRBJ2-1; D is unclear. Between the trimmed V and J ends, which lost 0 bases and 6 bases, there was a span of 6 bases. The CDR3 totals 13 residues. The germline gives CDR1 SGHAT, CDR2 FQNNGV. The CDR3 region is CASSLEVGNEQFF. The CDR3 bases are TGTGCCAGCAGCTTAGAAGTCGGCAATGAGCAGTTCTTC.

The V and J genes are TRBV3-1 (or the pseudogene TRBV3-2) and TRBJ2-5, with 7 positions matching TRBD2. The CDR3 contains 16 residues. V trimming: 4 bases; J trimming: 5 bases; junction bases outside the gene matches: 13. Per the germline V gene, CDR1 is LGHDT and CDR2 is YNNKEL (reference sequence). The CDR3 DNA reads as TGTGCCAGCAGCCCCACAACCGGGACTAAGGGGGAGACCCAGTACTTC. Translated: CASSPTTGTKGETQYF.

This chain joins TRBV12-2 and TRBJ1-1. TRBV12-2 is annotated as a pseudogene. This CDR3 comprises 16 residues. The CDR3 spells CASRRLRARINTEAFF. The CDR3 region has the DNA TGTGCAAGTCGCCGCCTGCGGGCAAGGATCAACACTGAAGCTTTCTTT.

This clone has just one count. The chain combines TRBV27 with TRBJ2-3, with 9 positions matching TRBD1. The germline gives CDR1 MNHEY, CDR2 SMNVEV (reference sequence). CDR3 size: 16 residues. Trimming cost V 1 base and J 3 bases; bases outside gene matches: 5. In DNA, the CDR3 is TGTGCCAGCAGTTTATGGGGGACAGGGTGGACAGATACGCAGTATTTT. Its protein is CASSLWGTGWTDTQYF.

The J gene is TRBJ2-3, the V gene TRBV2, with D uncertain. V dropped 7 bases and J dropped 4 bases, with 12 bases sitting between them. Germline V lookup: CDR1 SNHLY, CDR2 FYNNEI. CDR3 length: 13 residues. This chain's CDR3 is CASTPLIPDTQYF. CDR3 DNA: TGTGCCAGCACCCCTCTTATTCCAGATACGCAGTATTTT.

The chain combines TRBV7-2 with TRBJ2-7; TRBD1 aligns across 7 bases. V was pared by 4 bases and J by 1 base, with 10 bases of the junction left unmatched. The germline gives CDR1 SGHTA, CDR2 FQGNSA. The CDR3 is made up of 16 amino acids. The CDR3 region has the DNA TGTGCCAGCAGCTCTAGACAGGGAAAAACGTCCTACGAGCAGTACTTC. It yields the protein CASSSRQGKTSYEQYF.